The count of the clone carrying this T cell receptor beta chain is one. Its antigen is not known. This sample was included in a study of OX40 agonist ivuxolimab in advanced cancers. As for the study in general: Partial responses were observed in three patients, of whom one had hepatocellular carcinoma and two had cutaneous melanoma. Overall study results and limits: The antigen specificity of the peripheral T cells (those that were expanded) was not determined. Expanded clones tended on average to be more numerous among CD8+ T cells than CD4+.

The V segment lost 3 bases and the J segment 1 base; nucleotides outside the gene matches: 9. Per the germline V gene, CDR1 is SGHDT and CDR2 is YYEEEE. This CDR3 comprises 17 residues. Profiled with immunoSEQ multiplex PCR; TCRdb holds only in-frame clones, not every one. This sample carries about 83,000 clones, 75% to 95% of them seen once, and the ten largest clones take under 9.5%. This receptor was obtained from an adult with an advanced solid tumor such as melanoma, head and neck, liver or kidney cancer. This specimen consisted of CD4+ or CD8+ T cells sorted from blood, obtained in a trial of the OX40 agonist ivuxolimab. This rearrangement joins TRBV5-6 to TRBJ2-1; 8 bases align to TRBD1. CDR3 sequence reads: CASSSAEGQESYNEQFF. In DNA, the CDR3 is TGTGCCAGCAGCTCGGCCGAGGGACAGGAGTCCTACAATGAGCAGTTCTTC. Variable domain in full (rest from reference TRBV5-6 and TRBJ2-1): DAGVTQSPTHLIKTRGQQVTLRCSPKSGHDTVSWYQQALGQGPQFIFQYYEEEERQRGNFPDRFSGHQFPNYSSELNVNALLLGDSALYLCASSSAEGQESYNEQFFGPGTRLTVL.